The 9 T cell receptor beta chains below all came from one sample that was sequenced in a study of T cells in Graves' hyperthyroidism and ophthalmopathy. The source material, RNA transcripts, was used to amplify TCR beta CDR3 regions. Initially, a first-round RT-PCR of the TCR CDR3 employed the HTBI primer set. TCRdb passed the multiplex PCR reads through MiXCR, listing each CDR3 protein once. Among fewer than 300,000 distinct CDR3 sequences, under 30% were seen once, and the ten largest hold about a quarter. The sample taken for sequencing was blood. Receptors originate from a man in his forties or fifties with Graves' hyperthyroidism that later progressed to Graves' ophthalmopathy.

Ten or more counts support this clonotype. The J gene is TRBJ2-7, the V gene TRBV3-1; 8 bases map to TRBD1. Germline V CDR1 and CDR2: LGHDT, YNNKEL (reference sequence). The CDR3 covers 14 residues. The V gene end was trimmed by 5 bases and the J gene end by 2 bases; junction bases not matched to a gene: 5. The CDR3 loop is CASSETGVAYEQYF. CDR3 sequence (DNA): TGTGCCAGCAGCGAGACAGGGGTCGCCTACGAGCAGTACTTC.

Many counts were recorded for this clonotype. The rearrangement uses TRBV2 and TRBJ1-3; 10 bases fit TRBD1. Germline CDR1 reads SNHLY; CDR2 reads FYNNEI. This CDR3 has 15 residues. Trimming at V came to 9 bases and at J to 2 bases, leaving 7 bases not matched to a gene. The CDR3 bases are TGTGCCAGTATGCCCGGGACAGGGGCTGGAAACACCATATATTTT. It codes for CASMPGTGAGNTIYF.

This clonotype was picked up many times. The V and J genes are TRBV15 and TRBJ2-7; either TRBD1 or TRBD2 may fit D (6 bases each). CDR1 is LNHNV, CDR2 YYDKDF, per germline (reference sequence). V lost 0 bases to trimming and J lost 7 bases, with 16 bases between them. The CDR3 covers 15 residues. As DNA, the CDR3 is TGTGCCACCAGCAGAGACGGGGGACATTTCGAGGAGCAGTACTTC. Translated, it gives CATSRDGGHFEEQYF.

This clonotype has only one observation. This chain uses TRBV28 with TRBJ2-7; the D is unclear. The CDR3 totals 14 residues. The V gene lost 3 bases and the J gene lost 2 bases, with 11 bases spanning the gap. Germline V gene data show CDR1 as MDHEN and CDR2 as SYDVKM. This CDR3 is CASSLNWVTYEQYF. In DNA form, the CDR3 reads TGTGCCAGCAGTTTGAACTGGGTTACCTACGAGCAGTACTTC.

This clonotype has more than one count but fewer than ten. The chain couples TRBV11-2 to TRBJ2-7; 7 bases map to TRBD2. V shed 3 bases, J shed 0 bases, and the junction held 11 bases outside the gene matches. Germline V lookup: CDR1 SGHAT, CDR2 FQNNGV. The CDR3 consists of 17 residues. CDR3 sequence: CASSLPSGTISSYEQYF. In DNA form, the CDR3 reads TGTGCCAGCAGCTTGCCCAGCGGGACGATTAGCTCCTACGAGCAGTACTTC.

This clonotype was seen many times. The rearrangement links TRBV7-9 to TRBJ2-7; 8 bases are a match to TRBD2. Unmatched junction bases numbered 12, after V lost 4 bases and J lost 4 bases. There are 16 residues in the CDR3. CDR1 and CDR2 from the germline V gene are SEHNR and FQNEAQ (reference sequence). The chain's CDR3 is CASSYHSGSTLYEQYF. In nucleotides, the CDR3 is TGTGCCAGCAGCTACCACAGCGGGAGTACTCTTTACGAGCAGTACTTC.

This clonotype was observed many times. The chain links TRBV19 to TRBJ2-2; D possibly matches TRBD1 or TRBD2 (5 bases each). Germline values: CDR1 LNHDA, CDR2 SQIVND (reference sequence). V lost 3 bases and J lost 4, with 15 bases in between. The CDR3 sequence is 16 residues long. CDR3 in amino acids: CASSIGVARGTGELFF. The CDR3 coding sequence is TGTGCCAGTAGTATCGGGGTTGCGAGGGGCACCGGGGAGCTGTTTTTT.

V gene TRBV28 combines with J gene TRBJ2-2; D gene unclear. From germline, CDR1 is MDHEN and CDR2 SYDVKM. Trimming stripped 5 bases from V and 4 bases from J, with 5 bases between. This CDR3 region has 12 residues. CDR3 DNA: TGTGCCAGCAGTCTATTCACCGGGGAGCTGTTTTTT. Translated: CASSLFTGELFF.

This clonotype has at least ten counts. The chain employs TRBV27 and TRBJ1-1; TRBD1 is a possible D gene (5 bases). The V and J ends lost 3 bases and 1 base respectively, with 12 bases between them. CDR3 size: 15 residues. Germline V gene sequence: CDR1 MNHEY, CDR2 SMNVEV (reference sequence). The chain's CDR3 is CASSFDGHWNTEAFF. The CDR3, as DNA: TGTGCCAGCAGTTTTGACGGACACTGGAACACTGAAGCTTTCTTT.